This T cell receptor (beta chain) is from a study of shared clonotypes between healthy human individuals. Whole-study findings and limits: Depth of sequencing was expected to influence donor clonotype sharing.

Comment on this clone: Its antigen is unidentified.

There are 13 residues in the CDR3. Trimming at V came to 7 bases and at J to 9 bases, leaving 7 bases not matched to a gene. The germline V gene has CDR1 SNHLY and CDR2 FYNNEI. In the original workflow: ImmunoSEQ sequences covered only the junction and lacked quality scores; filtering therefore differed. Using immunoSEQ multiplex PCR, the repertoire was profiled, and TCRdb retains in-frame clones only, with some absent. Clonal size and the V and J genes are those of that table, whereas D and trimming came from the DNA. The repertoire has around 2,000,000 clones, roughly 95% of them found once; the top ten carry around 0.13%.

Sample: naive CD4+ T cells sorted from blood. Specified subset: CD45RA+ positively selected. The chain has TRBV2 and TRBJ2-2; 8 bases line up with TRBD2. This receptor was obtained from a young man in good health. CDR3: CASTGLVPRELFF. CDR3 nucleotide sequence: TGTGCCAGCACGGGACTAGTCCCCCGGGAGCTGTTTTTT.